This T cell receptor (beta chain) came from a study of T cells in Graves' hyperthyroidism and ophthalmopathy. Overall study context: Peripheral blood was collected at initial diagnosis, before any treatment.

This clonotype has at least ten counts. RNA transcripts provided the source from which TCR beta CDR3 regions were amplified. The HTBI primer set was used in a first-round RT-PCR of the TCR CDR3. Using its own MiXCR run on the multiplex PCR reads, TCRdb lists one record per CDR3 protein. This sample carries 90,000 to 120,000 distinct CDR3 sequences, roughly 15% of them seen once, and the ten largest clones take around 42%. The TCR originated in a woman aged 45-65 years with Graves' hyperthyroidism. The material sequenced was blood.

The CDR3 DNA reads as TGTGCCAGTACCCCGACAGGGAGGGATAAAGGAACCGGGGAGCTGTTTTTT. Amino acids: CASTPTGRDKGTGELFF. V and J are TRBV19 and TRBJ2-2, with D perhaps TRBD1 or TRBD2 (7 bases each). This CDR3 has 17 amino acids. Germline V gene data show CDR1 as LNHDA and CDR2 as SQIVND (reference sequence). V lost 7 bases to trimming and J lost 5 bases, with 23 bases between them.